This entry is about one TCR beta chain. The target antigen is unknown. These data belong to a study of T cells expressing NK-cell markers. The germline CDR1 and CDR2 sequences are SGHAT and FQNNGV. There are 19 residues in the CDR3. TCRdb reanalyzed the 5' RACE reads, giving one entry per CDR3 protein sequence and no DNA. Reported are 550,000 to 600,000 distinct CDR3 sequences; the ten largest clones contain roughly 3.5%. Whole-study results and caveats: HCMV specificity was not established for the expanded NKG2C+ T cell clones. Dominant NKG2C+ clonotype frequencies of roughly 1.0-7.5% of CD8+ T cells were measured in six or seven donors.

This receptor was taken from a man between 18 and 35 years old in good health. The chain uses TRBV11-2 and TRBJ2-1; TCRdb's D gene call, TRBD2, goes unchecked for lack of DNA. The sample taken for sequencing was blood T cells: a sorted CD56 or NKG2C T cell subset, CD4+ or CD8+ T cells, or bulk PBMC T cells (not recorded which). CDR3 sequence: CASSPRLAGGRNLYNEQFF.